This is a list of T cell receptor beta chains from one sample in a study of cytomegalovirus exposure and HLA in healthy donors. The table came from immunoSEQ multiplex PCR; TCRdb's copy has only in-frame clones and leaves some out. Of more than 85,000 clones detected, 70% to 80% appear once; the ten largest clones hold 7.7%. The specimen sequenced was PBMCs. These TCRs come from a female donor in good health and CMV-seronegative. Each CDR3 is given without its conserved first and last residue. The size entry is marked missing in some rows and otherwise reads once, few, many or a size class.

once	TRBV27	TRBJ1-5	ASSPYYSNQPQH
.	TRBV6-5	TRBJ2-7	ASSYSNRGPYEQY
.	TRBV5-6	TRBJ1-2	ASSFPRSTRGYT
.	TRBV7-7	TRBJ1-6	ASSLNRVSPLH
once	TRBV5-4	TRBJ1-2	ASSLRSGFPNYGYT
.	TRBV5-1	TRBJ2-1	ASSTVADPYNEQF
few	TRBV28	TRBJ1-4	ASSPTGDVNEKLF
.	TRBV7-2	TRBJ2-6	ASSFRAGANVLT
once	TRBV5-5	TRBJ1-1	ASSLVRDRGSTEAF
.	TRBV19	TRBJ2-3	ASSSQSSGSTDTQY
.	TRBV20-1	TRBJ2-7	SAPTSYEQY
.	TRBV28	TRBJ1-2	ASSLGQGYGYT
.	TRBV28	TRBJ2-5	ASSPPLAGVRETQY
.	TRBV14	TRBJ2-5	ASSQEPGLGKETQY
.	TRBV27	TRBJ2-3	ASSRGGATDTQY
once	TRBV19	TRBJ2-6	ASSKRTGESGANGLT
.	TRBV4-2	TRBJ2-1	ASSQLAGGNNEQF
.	TRBV28	TRBJ1-2	ASAFAGTALNYGYT
.	TRBV19	TRBJ2-5	ASSRAQETQY
.	TRBV5-1	TRBJ2-1	ASSLNRGQVNEQF
.	TRBV14	TRBJ1-2	ASSQDRGTVYGYT
.	TRBV28	TRBJ1-5	ASSPGTGYQPQH
.	TRBV4-3	TRBJ2-1	ASSQDLAGPLDEQF
.	TRBV7-9	TRBJ1-2	SSSPGGLYT
.	TRBV9	TRBJ2-1	ASSVGGGAYNEQF
few	TRBV18	TRBJ2-7	ASSPDRAQAYEQY
few	TRBV7-2	TRBJ2-3	ASSLGGSDTQY
.	TRBV6-5	TRBJ1-4	ASTLHGGTNEKLF
.	TRBV6-1	TRBJ1-2	ASSPRGGGVYGYT
.	TRBV28	TRBJ2-1	ASSTFGLAGGSYNEQF
few	TRBV7-2	TRBJ2-7	ASSTSPPYEQY
.	TRBV6-1	TRBJ2-5	ASSPGLARQETQY
.	TRBV28	TRBJ2-7	ASNTDTLAYEQY
.	TRBV7-7	TRBJ2-5	ASSLGTSGQETQY
.	TRBV4-3	TRBJ2-4	ASSQGYEGWDIQY
.	TRBV5-1	TRBJ1-5	ASSLDVTGTQPQH
.	TRBV6-5	TRBJ2-5	ASSVTDQETQY
.	TRBV19	TRBJ2-5	ASSLQRQDQETQY
.	TRBV19	TRBJ2-3	ASTAGASTDTQY
.	TRBV9	TRBJ2-1	ASSAGTGNTYNEQF
.	TRBV6-5	TRBJ1-4	ASSYSAGRSEKLF
.	TRBV28	TRBJ2-7	ASSLYREISHEQY
few	TRBV4-1	TRBJ2-1	ASSQDPGQGVYNEQF
.	TRBV5-6	TRBJ2-3	ASSPWGGSTDTQY
.	TRBV5-1	TRBJ2-3	ASSLRGTSGGAFRADTQY
.	TRBV11-2	TRBJ2-3	ASSLGAGLITDTQY
.	TRBV9	TRBJ2-1	ASSTTGTPYNEQF
.	TRBV7-3	TRBJ1-3	ASSLRGQSGNTIY
few	TRBV7-3	TRBJ1-2	ASSLGRESYGYT
.	TRBV7-2	TRBJ2-7	ASSWGVRDEQY
.	TRBV27	TRBJ1-4	ASSYRENEKLF
.	TRBV7-9	TRBJ1-2	ASSDSRGQSGYT
.	TRBV11-2	TRBJ2-7	ASSLLGQGTYEQY